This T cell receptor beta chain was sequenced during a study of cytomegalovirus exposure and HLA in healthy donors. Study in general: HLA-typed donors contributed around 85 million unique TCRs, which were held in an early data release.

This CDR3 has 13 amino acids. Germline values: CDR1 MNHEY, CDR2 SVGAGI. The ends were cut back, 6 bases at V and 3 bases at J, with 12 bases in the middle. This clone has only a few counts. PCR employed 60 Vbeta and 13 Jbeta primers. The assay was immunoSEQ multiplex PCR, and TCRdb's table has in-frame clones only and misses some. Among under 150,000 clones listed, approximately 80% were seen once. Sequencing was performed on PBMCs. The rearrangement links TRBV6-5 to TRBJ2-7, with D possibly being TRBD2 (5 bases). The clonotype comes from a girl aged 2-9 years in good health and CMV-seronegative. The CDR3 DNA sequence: TGTGCCAGCAGCCTCTATGGGAGCTACGAGCAGTACTTC. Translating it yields CASSLYGSYEQYF.